This passage covers 23 T cell receptor beta chains from one sample sequenced in a study of post-analysis software for immune sequencing data. Broader study findings: The five TRBV segments detected at higher frequency in patients than in controls included TRBV5-6, TRBV5-1 and TRBV20-1.

These receptors have no identified antigens. cDNA libraries of TCR beta carried unique molecular identifiers. Using its own MiXCR run on the PCR reads, TCRdb lists one record per CDR3 protein. The table lists 700,000 to 900,000 distinct CDR3 sequences, 46% of them singletons. Sequencing was done on a sample of blood. Source of these receptors: a girl between 10 and 17 years old with multiple sclerosis.

A remark on this clonotype: Germline and junction disagree at one end, which may indicate a read error. The J gene is TRBJ2-1, the V gene TRBV7-7; 8 bases are shared with TRBD2. This CDR3 spans 16 amino acids. The germline V gene encodes CDR1 SSHAT and CDR2 FNYEAQ (reference sequence). The DNA for the CDR3 is TGTGCTAGCAGCCACACCCCAGCTAGCGGGCGCAATGAGCAGTTCTTC. It yields the protein CASSHTPASGRNEQFF.

The chain has TRBV4-2 and TRBJ2-7; possibly TRBD2 for D (6 bases). The DNA end favors TRBJ2-5, so the J call may be wrong. Per germline, CDR1 LGHNA and CDR2 YNFKEQ. CDR3 length: 16 residues. For the CDR3, the DNA is TGTGCCAGCAGCCAATTTCGTGCGGGGTCACGTGGGACCCAGTACTTC. Its translation: CASSQFRAGSRGTQYF.

CDR3: CASRLDLEHYNEQYF. CDR3 nucleotide sequence: TGTGCCAGCAGGCTAGACCTCGAACACTACAATGAGCAGTACTTC. V is TRBV6-5 and J is TRBJ2-7; D gene uncertain. The V gene lost 6 bases and the J gene lost 7 bases, with 22 bases spanning the gap. Per germline, CDR1 MNHEY and CDR2 SVGAGI. This CDR3 comprises 15 residues.

The chain combines TRBV9 with TRBJ2-2; TRBD1 might be the D (6 bases). V was shortened by 3 bases and J by 5 bases, with 23 bases between the two germline ends. The CDR3 is 18 amino acids. The V gene's germline CDR1 is SGDLS and CDR2 YYNGEE. This CDR3 reads CASSAGSGTRIGTGELFF. In nucleotides, the CDR3 is TGTGCCAGCAGCGCGGGATCCGGGACAAGGATCGGGACCGGGGAGCTGTTTTTT.

V gene TRBV6-6 combines with J gene TRBJ2-2; no firm D call. The CDR3 extends over 14 amino acids. Trimming cost V 4 bases and J 4 bases, with 10 bases left between them. Germline loops: CDR1 MNHNY, CDR2 SVGAGI (reference sequence). The CDR3 here is CASSFTLLTGELFF. The CDR3 DNA is TGTGCCAGCAGTTTCACACTCCTCACCGGGGAGCTGTTTTTT.

This clonotype has more than one count but fewer than ten. The chain joins TRBV20-1 to TRBJ2-3, with 11 bases that match TRBD2. The CDR3 contains 16 residues. Germline CDR1 DFQATT, CDR2 SNEGSKA (reference sequence). V dropped 5 bases and J dropped 8; count of bases not matched to a gene: 15. The CDR3 here is CSAPNPGTSGFSTQYF. CDR3 in DNA: TGCAGTGCTCCCAATCCCGGGACTAGCGGATTCTCTACGCAGTATTTT.

The chain joins TRBV9 to TRBJ2-7; 8 positions agree with TRBD2. The trim removed 0 bases at V and 7 bases at J, leaving 9 bases unmatched. This CDR3 spans 15 amino acids. Germline lookup yields CDR1 SGDLS and CDR2 YYNGEE. The CDR3 reads CASSVGTSPSGEQYF. The DNA of the CDR3 is TGTGCCAGCAGCGTAGGGACTAGCCCGAGCGGTGAGCAGTACTTC.

The chain is built from TRBV4-1 and TRBJ2-5; unclear D gene. The last part of the DNA fits TRBJ2-7 better; the J call may be wrong. From germline, CDR1 is MGHRA and CDR2 YSYEKL. This CDR3 is 14 amino acids long. Here the CDR3 reads CASSPQHYALEQYF. The CDR3 DNA is TGCGCCAGCAGCCCCCAGCACTATGCTCTCGAGCAGTACTTC.

The chain employs TRBV20-1 and TRBJ2-7; possible D gene TRBD1, 5 bases. In germline, CDR1 is DFQATT, CDR2 SNEGSKA (reference sequence). V lost 1 base and J 2 bases, leaving 12 bases between the germline ends. This CDR3 contains 14 residues. The CDR3: CSARADIDTYEQYF. In DNA, the CDR3 is TGCAGTGCTAGAGCGGACATTGATACCTACGAGCAGTACTTC.

V gene TRBV11-2 combines with J gene TRBJ2-3; TRBD2 matches 11 bases. V gave up 5 bases and J gave up 2 bases; unmatched junction bases: 18. In germline, CDR1 is SGHAT, CDR2 FQNNGV. This CDR3 has 20 amino acids. The CDR3 nucleotides are TGTGCCAGCAGCCGTTTATTCCTGGGGACTAGCGGAGCCTTCACAGATACGCAGTATTTT. Its protein is CASSRLFLGTSGAFTDTQYF.

The table lists this clonotype with a few counts. The chain has TRBV20-1 and TRBJ2-7; possible D gene TRBD1, 5 bases. V shed 6 bases and J shed 0 bases, with 15 bases lying between them. Germline CDR1 reads DFQATT; CDR2 reads SNEGSKA (reference sequence). The CDR3 length is 14 residues. CDR3 sequence: CSASRTLASYEQYF. CDR3 bases: TGCAGTGCCAGCCGGACACTGGCCTCCTACGAGCAGTACTTC.

The V and J genes are TRBV24-1 and TRBJ2-1, with 9 bases aligning to TRBD1. CDR3 size: 16 residues. The germline gives CDR1 KGHDR, CDR2 SFDVKD. Trimming cost V 5 bases and J 3 bases; bases outside gene matches: 7. This CDR3 reads CATSVSRTGVYNEQFF. CDR3 nucleotides: TGTGCCACCAGTGTTTCGAGGACAGGGGTCTACAATGAGCAGTTCTTC.

This chain uses TRBV27 with TRBJ2-5; TRBD2 aligns across 13 bases. Germline CDR1 reads MNHEY; CDR2 reads SMNVEV (reference sequence). The CDR3 totals 18 residues. With 0 bases clipped from V and 2 bases from J, the junction kept 6 bases outside the gene matches. The CDR3 sequence is CASSLSKGLAGLQETQYF. CDR3 DNA: TGTGCCAGCAGTTTATCCAAGGGACTAGCGGGATTACAAGAGACCCAGTACTTC.

The genes are TRBV24-1 and TRBJ1-2, with 8 bases aligning to TRBD1. Trimming at V came to 3 bases and at J to 5 bases, leaving 7 bases not matched to a gene. CDR1 and CDR2 (germline): KGHDR, SFDVKD. The CDR3 loop spans 15 amino acids. The CDR3 here is CATSDRTGSYYGYTF. Here the CDR3 DNA reads TGTGCCACCAGTGATCGGACAGGGTCCTATTATGGCTACACCTTC.

This rearrangement joins TRBV6-1 to TRBJ2-5, with D perhaps matching TRBD1 (6 bases). The J call is uncertain, as TRBJ2-7 better fits the DNA end. Germline CDR1 is MNHNS and CDR2 is SASEGT. The CDR3 totals 12 residues. DNA of the CDR3: TGTGCCAGCGCGTGGGGGCGATACGAGCAGTACTTC. This gives the protein CASAWGRYEQYF.

This chain uses TRBV19 with TRBJ2-7, with no clear D. Trimming cost V 5 bases and J 3 bases, with 11 bases left between them. Germline lookup yields CDR1 LNHDA and CDR2 SQIVND (reference sequence). The CDR3 totals 13 residues. CDR3 residues: CASSPANGYEQYF. CDR3 DNA: TGTGCCAGTAGTCCTGCAAATGGCTACGAGCAGTACTTC. Supplemented by reference TRBV19 and TRBJ2-7, the full variable domain reads DGGITQSPKYLFRKEGQNVTLSCEQNLNHDAMYWYRQDPGQGLRLIYYSQIVNDFQKGDIAEGYSVSREKKESFPLTVTSAQKNPTAFYLCASSPANGYEQYFGPGTRLTVT.

This clonotype was seen only a few times. The chain joins TRBV5-6 to TRBJ1-2, with 8 bases fitting TRBD1. The CDR3 length is 14 residues. J lost 3 bases, V lost 2 bases, and 3 bases had no gene match. CDR1 and CDR2 (germline): SGHDT, YYEEEE. This chain's CDR3 is CASSFGQGHYGYTF. The CDR3 DNA reads TGTGCCAGCAGCTTCGGACAGGGTCACTATGGCTACACCTTC.

The table lists this clonotype with a few counts. The chain joins TRBV20-1 to TRBJ2-7, with TRBD1 matching 7 bases. The J call may be incorrect, as the DNA end agrees better with TRBJ2-5. The CDR3 has 15 residues. Germline lookup yields CDR1 DFQATT and CDR2 SNEGSKA (reference sequence). The CDR3 DNA is TGCAGTGCTCAAGGGGGCAGGGCGCGATGGGAGACCCAGTACTTC. Translating it yields CSAQGGRARWETQYF.

This clonotype was counted between two and nine times. The chain couples TRBV6-5 to TRBJ2-7; 7 positions match TRBD2. The CDR3 sequence is 14 residues long. Germline V gives CDR1 MNHEY, CDR2 SVGAGI. V shed 10 bases and J 5 bases; nucleotides not matched to a gene: 14. In DNA form, the CDR3 reads TGTGCCACAGGGAGGGCTAGCGAATCCCACGAGCAGTACTTC. Translated, it gives CATGRASESHEQYF.

The chain employs TRBV15 and TRBJ2-7, with D perhaps matching TRBD1 or TRBD2 (6 bases each). The germline V and J ends were trimmed by 0 bases and 0 bases, with 9 bases remaining between them. The V gene's germline CDR1 is LNHNV and CDR2 YYDKDF (reference sequence). CDR3 length equals 15 residues. The CDR3 sequence is CATSREGGLSYEQYF. The CDR3 coding sequence is TGTGCCACCAGCAGAGAAGGGGGGCTCTCCTACGAGCAGTACTTC.

CDR3 nucleotides: TGCAGCGGACCCGAACTAGTTAGATCCTACAATGAGCAGTTCTTC. Translated, it gives CSGPELVRSYNEQFF. The chain is built from TRBV29-1 and TRBJ2-1; tentatively, D is TRBD2 (5 bases). The CDR3 has 15 residues. Per germline, CDR1 SQVTM and CDR2 ANQGSEA. V was trimmed by 7 bases and J by 1 base, leaving 17 bases between them.

This clonotype was observed a few times. The chain is built from TRBV9 and TRBJ1-5; 7 bases align to TRBD1. The CDR3 covers 15 residues. CDR1 is SGDLS, CDR2 YYNGEE, per germline. J gave up 2 bases and V 3 bases, and 5 bases lay outside the gene matches. The CDR3 bases are TGTGCCAGCAGCGCGACAGGGTGGGGCAATCAGCCCCAGCATTTT. Protein: CASSATGWGNQPQHF.

This clonotype came up a few times. The genes are TRBV20-1 and TRBJ2-3; D gene unclear. The CDR3 extends over 16 amino acids. Germline loops: CDR1 DFQATT, CDR2 SNEGSKA (reference sequence). Trimming took off 3 bases at V and 2 bases at J, with 18 bases between the two ends. CDR3 residues: CSASSDEATYTDTQYF. In DNA, the CDR3 is TGCAGTGCTAGTTCCGACGAAGCCACATACACAGATACGCAGTATTTT.